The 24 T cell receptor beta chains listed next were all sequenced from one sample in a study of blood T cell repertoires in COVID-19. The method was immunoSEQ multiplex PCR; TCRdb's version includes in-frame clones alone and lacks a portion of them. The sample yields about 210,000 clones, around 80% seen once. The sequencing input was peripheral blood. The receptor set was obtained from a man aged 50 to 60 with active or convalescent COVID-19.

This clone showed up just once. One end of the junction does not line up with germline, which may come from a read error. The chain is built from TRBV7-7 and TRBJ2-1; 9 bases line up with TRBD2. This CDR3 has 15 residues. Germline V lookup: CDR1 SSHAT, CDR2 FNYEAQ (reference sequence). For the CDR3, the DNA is TGTGCTAGCAGCTTAGACTCTAGCGGGGTTTCCCGGCAGTTCTTC. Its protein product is CASSLDSSGVSRQFF.

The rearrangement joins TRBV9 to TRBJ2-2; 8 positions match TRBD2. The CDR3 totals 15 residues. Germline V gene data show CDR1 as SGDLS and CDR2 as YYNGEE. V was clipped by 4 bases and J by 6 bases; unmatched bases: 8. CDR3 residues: CASSPPRGGPGELFF. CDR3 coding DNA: TGTGCCAGCAGCCCACCCCGGGGGGGCCCCGGGGAGCTGTTTTTT.

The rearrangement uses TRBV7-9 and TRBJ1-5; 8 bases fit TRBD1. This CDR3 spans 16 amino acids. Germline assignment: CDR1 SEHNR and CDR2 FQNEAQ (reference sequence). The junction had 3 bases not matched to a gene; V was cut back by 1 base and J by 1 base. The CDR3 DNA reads TGTGCCAGCAGCTTAGGGACAGGGAGCAGCAATCAGCCCCAGCATTTT. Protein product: CASSLGTGSSNQPQHF.

The CDR3 protein is CASATPETQYF. The CDR3 DNA reads as TGTGCCAGCGCCACACCGGAGACCCAGTACTTC. The chain carries TRBV28 and TRBJ2-5; D remains ambiguous. The germline V and J ends were trimmed by 8 bases and 5 bases, with 9 bases remaining between them. Germline V gene sequence: CDR1 MDHEN, CDR2 SYDVKM. The CDR3 sequence is 11 residues long.

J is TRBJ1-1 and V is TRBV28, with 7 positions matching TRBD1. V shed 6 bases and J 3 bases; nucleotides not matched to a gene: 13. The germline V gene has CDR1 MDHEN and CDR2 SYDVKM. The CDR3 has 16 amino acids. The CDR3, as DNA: TGTGCCAGCAGGCAAAGAACAGGGGTGAGGGACACTGAAGCTTTCTTT. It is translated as CASRQRTGVRDTEAFF. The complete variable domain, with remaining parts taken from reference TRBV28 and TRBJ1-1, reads DVKVTQSSRYLVKRTGEKVFLECVQDMDHENMFWYRQDPGLGLRLIYFSYDVKMKEKGDIPEGYSVSREKKERFSLILESASTNQTSMYLCASRQRTGVRDTEAFFGQGTRLTVV.

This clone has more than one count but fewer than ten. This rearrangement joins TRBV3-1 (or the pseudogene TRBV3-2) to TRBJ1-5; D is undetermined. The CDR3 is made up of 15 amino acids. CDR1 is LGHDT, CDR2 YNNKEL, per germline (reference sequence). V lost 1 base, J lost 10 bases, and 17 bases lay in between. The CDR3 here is CASSQGGRRDPPQHF. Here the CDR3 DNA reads TGTGCCAGCAGCCAAGGTGGGCGACGAGACCCACCCCAGCATTTT.

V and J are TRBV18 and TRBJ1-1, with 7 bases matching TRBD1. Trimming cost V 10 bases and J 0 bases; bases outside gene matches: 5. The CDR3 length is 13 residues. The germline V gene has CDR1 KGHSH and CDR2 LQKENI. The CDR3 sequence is CATRQGVNTEAFF. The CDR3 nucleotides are TGTGCCACCAGACAGGGAGTGAACACTGAAGCTTTCTTT.

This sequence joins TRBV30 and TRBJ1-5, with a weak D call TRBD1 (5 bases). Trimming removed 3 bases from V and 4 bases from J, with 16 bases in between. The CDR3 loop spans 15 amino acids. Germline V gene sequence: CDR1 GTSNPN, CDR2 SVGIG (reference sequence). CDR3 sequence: CAWRTGGPPNQPQHF. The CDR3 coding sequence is TGTGCCTGGAGGACGGGGGGTCCGCCTAATCAGCCCCAGCATTTT.

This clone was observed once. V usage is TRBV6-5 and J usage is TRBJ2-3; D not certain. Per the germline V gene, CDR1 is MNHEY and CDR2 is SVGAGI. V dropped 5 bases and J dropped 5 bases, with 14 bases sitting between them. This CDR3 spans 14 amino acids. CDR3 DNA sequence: TGTGCCAGCAGTCCACTGTCATCGGGAGATACGCAGTATTTT. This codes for CASSPLSSGDTQYF.

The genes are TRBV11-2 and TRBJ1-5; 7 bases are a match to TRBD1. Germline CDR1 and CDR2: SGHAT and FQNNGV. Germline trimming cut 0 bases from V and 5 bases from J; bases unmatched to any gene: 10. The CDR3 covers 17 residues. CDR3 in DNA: TGTGCCAGCAGCTTAGAGGGGTCAGGGGGATTCTATCAGCCCCAGCATTTT. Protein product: CASSLEGSGGFYQPQHF.

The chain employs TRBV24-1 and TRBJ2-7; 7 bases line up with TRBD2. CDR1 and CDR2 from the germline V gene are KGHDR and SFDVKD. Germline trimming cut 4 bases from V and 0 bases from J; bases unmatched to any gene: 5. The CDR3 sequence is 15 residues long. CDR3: CATSEPSGNSYEQYF. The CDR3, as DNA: TGTGCCACCAGTGAACCTAGCGGTAACTCCTACGAGCAGTACTTC.

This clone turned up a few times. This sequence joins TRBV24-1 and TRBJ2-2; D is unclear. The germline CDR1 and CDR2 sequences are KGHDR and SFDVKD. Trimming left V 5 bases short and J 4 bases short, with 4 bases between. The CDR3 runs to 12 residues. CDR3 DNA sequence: TGTGCCACCAGTGTCTCCACCGGGGAGCTGTTTTTT. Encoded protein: CATSVSTGELFF.

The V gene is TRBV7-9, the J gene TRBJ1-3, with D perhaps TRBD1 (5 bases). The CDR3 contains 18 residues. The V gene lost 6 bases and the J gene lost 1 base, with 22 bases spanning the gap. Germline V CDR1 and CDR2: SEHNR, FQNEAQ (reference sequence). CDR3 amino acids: CASSKPLLRGLSGNTIYF. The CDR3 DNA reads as TGTGCCAGCAGTAAGCCCCTTCTTCGGGGGTTGTCTGGAAACACCATATATTTT.

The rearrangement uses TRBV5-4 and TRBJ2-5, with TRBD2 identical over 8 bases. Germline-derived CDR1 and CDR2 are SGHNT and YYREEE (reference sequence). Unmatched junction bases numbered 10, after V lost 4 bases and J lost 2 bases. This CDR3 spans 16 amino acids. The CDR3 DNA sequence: TGTGCCAGCAGCCCCGGGAGGGGTACTTTTCAAGAGACCCAGTACTTC. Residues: CASSPGRGTFQETQYF.

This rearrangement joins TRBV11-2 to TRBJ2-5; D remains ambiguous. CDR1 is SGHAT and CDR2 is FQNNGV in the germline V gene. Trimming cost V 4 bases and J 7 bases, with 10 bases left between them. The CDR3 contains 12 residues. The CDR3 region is CASSSPPGTQYF. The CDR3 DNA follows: TGTGCCAGCAGCTCTCCCCCCGGGACCCAGTACTTC.

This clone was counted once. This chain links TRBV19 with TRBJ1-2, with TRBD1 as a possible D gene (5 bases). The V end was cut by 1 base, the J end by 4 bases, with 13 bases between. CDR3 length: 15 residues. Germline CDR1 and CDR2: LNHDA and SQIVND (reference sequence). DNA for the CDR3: TGTGCCAGTAGTATAGTTCCCAGGGTTCCCTATGGCTACACCTTC. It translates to CASSIVPRVPYGYTF.

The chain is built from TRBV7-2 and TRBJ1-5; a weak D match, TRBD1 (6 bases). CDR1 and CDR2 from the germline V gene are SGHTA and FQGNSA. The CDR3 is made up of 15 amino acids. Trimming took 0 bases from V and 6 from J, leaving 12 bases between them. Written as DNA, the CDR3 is TGTGCCAGCAGCTTAGCGGGGGGGCGCGTTCAGCCCCAGCATTTT. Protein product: CASSLAGGRVQPQHF.

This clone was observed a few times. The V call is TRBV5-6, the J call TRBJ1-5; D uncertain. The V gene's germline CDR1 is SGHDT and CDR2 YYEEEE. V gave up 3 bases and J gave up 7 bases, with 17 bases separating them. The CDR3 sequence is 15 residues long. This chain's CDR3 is CASSSRWNIAQPQHF. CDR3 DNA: TGTGCCAGCAGCTCCCGGTGGAATATAGCCCAGCCCCAGCATTTT.

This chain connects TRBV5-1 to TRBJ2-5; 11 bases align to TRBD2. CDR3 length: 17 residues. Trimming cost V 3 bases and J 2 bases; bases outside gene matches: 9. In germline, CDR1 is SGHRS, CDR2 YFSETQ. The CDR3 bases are TGCGCCAGCAGCTCCGGGACTAGCGGAGGGCCTCAAGAGACCCAGTACTTC. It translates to CASSSGTSGGPQETQYF.

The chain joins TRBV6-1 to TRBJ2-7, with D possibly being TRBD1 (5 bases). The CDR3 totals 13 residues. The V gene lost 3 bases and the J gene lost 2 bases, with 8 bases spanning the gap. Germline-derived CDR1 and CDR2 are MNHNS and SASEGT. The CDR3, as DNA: TGTGCCAGCAGTGACAGGGTCCCCTACGAGCAGTACTTC. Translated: CASSDRVPYEQYF.

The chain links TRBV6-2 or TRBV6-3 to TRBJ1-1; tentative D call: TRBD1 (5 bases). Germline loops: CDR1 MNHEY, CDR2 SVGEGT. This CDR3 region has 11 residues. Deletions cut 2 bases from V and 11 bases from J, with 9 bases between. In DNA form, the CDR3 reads TGTGCCAGCAGTTACAAGGGGAGGGCTTTCTTT. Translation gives CASSYKGRAFF.

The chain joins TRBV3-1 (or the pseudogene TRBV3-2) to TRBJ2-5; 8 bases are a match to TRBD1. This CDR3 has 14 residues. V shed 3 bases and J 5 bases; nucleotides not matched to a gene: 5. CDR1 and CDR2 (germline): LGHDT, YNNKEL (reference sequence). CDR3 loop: CASSQTGAGETQYF. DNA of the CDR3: TGTGCCAGCAGCCAGACAGGGGCTGGGGAGACCCAGTACTTC.

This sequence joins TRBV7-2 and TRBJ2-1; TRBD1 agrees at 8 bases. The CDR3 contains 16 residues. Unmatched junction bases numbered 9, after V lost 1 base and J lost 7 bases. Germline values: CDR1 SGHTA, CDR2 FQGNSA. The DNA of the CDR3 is TGTGCCAGCAGCTTAGTCCAATACAGGGGGAATAATGAGCAGTTCTTC. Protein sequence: CASSLVQYRGNNEQFF.

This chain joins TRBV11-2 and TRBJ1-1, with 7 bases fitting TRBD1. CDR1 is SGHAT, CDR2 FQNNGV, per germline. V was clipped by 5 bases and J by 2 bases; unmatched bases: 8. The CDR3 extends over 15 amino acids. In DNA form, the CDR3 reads TGTGCCAGCAGCCCGCGACAGGGTCCAAACACTGAAGCTTTCTTT. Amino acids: CASSPRQGPNTEAFF.